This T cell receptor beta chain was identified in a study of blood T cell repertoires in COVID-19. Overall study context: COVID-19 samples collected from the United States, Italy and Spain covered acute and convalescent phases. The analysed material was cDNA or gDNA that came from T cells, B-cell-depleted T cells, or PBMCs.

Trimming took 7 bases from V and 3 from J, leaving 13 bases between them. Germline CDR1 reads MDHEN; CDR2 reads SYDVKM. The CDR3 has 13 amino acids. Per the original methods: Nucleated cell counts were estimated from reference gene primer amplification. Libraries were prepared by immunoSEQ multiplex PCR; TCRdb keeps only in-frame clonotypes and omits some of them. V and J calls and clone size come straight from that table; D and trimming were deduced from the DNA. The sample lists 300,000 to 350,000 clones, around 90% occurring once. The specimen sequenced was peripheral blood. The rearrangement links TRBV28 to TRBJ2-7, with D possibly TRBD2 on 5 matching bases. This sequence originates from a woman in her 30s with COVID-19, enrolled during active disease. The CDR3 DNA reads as TGTGCCAGCAACGGAAGCGGAGGCTACGAGCAGTACTTC. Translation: CASNGSGGYEQYF.